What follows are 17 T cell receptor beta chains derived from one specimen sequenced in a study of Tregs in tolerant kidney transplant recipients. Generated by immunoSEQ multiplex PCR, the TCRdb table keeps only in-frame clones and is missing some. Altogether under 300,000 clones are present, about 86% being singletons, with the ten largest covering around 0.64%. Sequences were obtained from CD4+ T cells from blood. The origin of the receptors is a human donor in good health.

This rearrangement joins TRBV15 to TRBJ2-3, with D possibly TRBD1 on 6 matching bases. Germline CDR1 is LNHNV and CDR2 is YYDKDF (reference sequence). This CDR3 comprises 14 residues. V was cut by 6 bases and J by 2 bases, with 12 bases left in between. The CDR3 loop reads CATRKDRNTDTQYF. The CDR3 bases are TGTGCCACCAGAAAGGACAGAAACACAGATACGCAGTATTTT.

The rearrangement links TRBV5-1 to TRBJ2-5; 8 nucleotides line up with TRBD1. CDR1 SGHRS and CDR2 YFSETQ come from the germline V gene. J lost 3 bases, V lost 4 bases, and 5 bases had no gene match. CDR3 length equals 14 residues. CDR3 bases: TGCGCCAGCAGCCCCATGGACAGGGAAGAGACCCAGTACTTC. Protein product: CASSPMDREETQYF.

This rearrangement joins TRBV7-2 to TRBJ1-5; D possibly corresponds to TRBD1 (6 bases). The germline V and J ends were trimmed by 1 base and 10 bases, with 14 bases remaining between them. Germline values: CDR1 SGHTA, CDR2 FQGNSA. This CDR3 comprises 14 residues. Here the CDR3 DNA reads TGTGCCAGCAGCTTAGAGGACAGAATCAGCCCCCAGCATTTT. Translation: CASSLEDRISPQHF.

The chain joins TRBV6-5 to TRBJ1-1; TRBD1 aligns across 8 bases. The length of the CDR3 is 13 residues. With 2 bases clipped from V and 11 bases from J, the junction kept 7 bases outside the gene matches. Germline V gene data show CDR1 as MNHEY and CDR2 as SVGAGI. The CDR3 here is CASSYPGGKGAFF. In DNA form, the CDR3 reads TGTGCCAGCAGTTACCCAGGGGGCAAGGGGGCTTTCTTT.

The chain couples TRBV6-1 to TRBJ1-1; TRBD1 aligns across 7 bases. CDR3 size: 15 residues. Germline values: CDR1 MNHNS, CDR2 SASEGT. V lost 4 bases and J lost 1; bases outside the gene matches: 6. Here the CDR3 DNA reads TGTGCCAGCAGTGGCCAGGACAGGAGGAACACTGAAGCTTTCTTT. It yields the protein CASSGQDRRNTEAFF.

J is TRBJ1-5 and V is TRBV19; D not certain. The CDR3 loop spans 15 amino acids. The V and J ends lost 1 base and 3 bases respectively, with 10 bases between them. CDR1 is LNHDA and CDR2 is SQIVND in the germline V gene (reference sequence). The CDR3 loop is CASSIVPTNNQPQHF. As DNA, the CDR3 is TGTGCCAGTAGTATAGTCCCGACGAACAATCAGCCCCAGCATTTT.

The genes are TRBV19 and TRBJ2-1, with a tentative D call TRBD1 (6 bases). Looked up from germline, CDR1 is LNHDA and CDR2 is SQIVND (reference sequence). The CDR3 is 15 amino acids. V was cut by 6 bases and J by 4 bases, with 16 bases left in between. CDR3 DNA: TGTGCCAGTAGGTTCCGTCAGGGGCAATACAATGAGCAGTTCTTC. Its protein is CASRFRQGQYNEQFF.

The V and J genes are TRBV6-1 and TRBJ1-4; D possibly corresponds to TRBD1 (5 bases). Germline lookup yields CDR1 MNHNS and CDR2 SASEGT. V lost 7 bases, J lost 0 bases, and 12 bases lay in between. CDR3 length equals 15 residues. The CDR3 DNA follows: TGTGCCAGCATAAGGTACAGGTCAACTAATGAAAAACTGTTTTTT. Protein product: CASIRYRSTNEKLFF.

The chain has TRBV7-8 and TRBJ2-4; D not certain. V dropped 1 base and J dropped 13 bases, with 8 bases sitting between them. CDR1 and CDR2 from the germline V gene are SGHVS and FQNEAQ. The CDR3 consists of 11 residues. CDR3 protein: CASSLGSKQYF. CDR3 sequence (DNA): TGTGCCAGCAGCTTAGGTTCAAAACAGTACTTC.

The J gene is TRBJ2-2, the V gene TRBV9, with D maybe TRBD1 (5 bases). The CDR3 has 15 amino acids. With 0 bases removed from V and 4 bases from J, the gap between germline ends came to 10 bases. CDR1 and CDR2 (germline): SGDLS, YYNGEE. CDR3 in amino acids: CASSVEGLGTGELFF. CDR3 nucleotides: TGTGCCAGCAGCGTAGAGGGGTTGGGCACCGGGGAGCTGTTTTTT.

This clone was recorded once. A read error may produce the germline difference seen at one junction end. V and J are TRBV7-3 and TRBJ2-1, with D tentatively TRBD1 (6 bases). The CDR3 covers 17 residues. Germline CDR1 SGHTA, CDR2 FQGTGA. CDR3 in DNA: TGTGCCAGCAGCTTAAGGGCTTCAGGGGTCCCCTACACTGAGCAGTTCTTC. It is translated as CASSLRASGVPYTEQFF.

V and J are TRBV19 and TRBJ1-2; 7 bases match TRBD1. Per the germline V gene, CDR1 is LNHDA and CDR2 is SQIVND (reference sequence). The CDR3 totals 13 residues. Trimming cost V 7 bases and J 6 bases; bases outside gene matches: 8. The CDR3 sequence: CASTSGRGDGYTF. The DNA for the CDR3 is TGTGCCAGTACCTCGGGCAGGGGGGATGGCTACACCTTC.

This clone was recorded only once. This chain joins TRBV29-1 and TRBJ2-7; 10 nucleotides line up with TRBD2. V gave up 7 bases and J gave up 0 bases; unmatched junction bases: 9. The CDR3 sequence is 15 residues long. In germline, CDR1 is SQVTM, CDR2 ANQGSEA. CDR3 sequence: CSARTSGASSYEQYF. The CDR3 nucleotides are TGCAGCGCAAGGACTAGCGGAGCGAGCTCCTACGAGCAGTACTTC.

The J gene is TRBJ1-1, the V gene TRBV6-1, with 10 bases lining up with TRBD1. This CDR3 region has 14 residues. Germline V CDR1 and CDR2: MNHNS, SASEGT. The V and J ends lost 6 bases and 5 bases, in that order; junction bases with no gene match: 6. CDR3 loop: CASRLDRGQTEAFF. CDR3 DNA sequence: TGTGCCAGCAGGCTAGACAGGGGGCAAACTGAAGCTTTCTTT.

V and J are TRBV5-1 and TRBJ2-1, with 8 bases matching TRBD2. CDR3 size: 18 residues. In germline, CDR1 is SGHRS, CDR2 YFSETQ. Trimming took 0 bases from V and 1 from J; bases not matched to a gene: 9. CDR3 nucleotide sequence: TGCGCCAGCAGCTTGGCCCGGGAGGGTAGGAGGTCCTACAATGAGCAGTTCTTC. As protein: CASSLAREGRRSYNEQFF.

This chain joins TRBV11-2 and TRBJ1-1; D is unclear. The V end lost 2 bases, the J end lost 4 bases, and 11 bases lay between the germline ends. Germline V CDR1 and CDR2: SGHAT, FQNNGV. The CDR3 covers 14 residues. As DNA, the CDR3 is TGTGCCAGCAGCTTACTCCTAGGAGCCACTGAAGCTTTCTTT. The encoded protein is CASSLLLGATEAFF.

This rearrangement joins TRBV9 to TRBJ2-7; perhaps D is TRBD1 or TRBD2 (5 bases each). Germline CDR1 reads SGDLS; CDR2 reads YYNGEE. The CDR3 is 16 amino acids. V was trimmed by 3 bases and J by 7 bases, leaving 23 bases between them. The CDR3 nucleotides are TGTGCCAGCAGCGCCGGTAGTGGGGGACGGGGAACGGAGCAGTACTTC. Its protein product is CASSAGSGGRGTEQYF.